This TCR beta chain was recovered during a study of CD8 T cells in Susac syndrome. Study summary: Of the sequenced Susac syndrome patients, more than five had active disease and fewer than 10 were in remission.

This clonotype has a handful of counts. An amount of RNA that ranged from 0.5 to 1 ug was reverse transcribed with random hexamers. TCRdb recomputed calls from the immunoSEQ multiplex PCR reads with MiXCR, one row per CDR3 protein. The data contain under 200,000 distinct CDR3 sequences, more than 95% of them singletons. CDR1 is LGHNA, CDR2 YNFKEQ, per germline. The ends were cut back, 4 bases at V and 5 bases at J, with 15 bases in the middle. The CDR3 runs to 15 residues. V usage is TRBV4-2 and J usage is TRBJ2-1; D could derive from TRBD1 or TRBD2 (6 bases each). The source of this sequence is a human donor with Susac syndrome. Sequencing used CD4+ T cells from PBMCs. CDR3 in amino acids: CASSPWGALNNEQFF. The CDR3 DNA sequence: TGTGCCAGCAGCCCGTGGGGGGCCCTAAACAATGAGCAGTTCTTC.